The 20 T cell receptor beta chains reported below all come from one sample, sequenced in a study of cytomegalovirus exposure and HLA in healthy donors. PCR amplification relied on 60 Vbeta primers (plus 13 Jbeta primers). The data were produced by immunoSEQ multiplex PCR, yet TCRdb's version contains in-frame clones alone and is incomplete. Of over 150,000 clones in the sample, about three quarters were seen once. The sample was PBMCs. These TCRs come from a woman in her forties in good health and CMV-seropositive.

The chain employs TRBV7-2 and TRBJ2-2; possibly TRBD2 for D (5 bases). The germline gives CDR1 SGHTA, CDR2 FQGNSA. Between the trimmed V and J ends, which lost 1 base and 5 bases, there was a span of 5 bases. The CDR3 length is 13 residues. The CDR3 sequence is CASSLGGTGELFF. The CDR3 DNA reads as TGTGCCAGCAGCTTAGGAGGGACCGGGGAGCTGTTTTTT.

This chain connects TRBV7-2 to TRBJ2-2, with 9 bases aligning to TRBD2. CDR3 size: 16 residues. In germline, CDR1 is SGHTA, CDR2 FQGNSA. With 5 bases clipped from V and 7 bases from J, the junction kept 11 bases outside the gene matches. CDR3 nucleotide sequence: TGTGCCAGCAGCCCATCGCGTAGCGGGGGCTTCGGGGAGCTGTTTTTT. It translates to CASSPSRSGGFGELFF.

This chain connects TRBV7-9 to TRBJ1-1; TRBD1 is a possible D gene (6 bases). Trimming removed 3 bases at V and 0 bases at J, with 8 bases between. In germline, CDR1 is SEHNR, CDR2 FQNEAQ (reference sequence). The CDR3 length is 14 residues. The CDR3 loop reads CASSFGTMNTEAFF. In nucleotides, the CDR3 is TGTGCCAGCAGCTTTGGGACAATGAACACTGAAGCTTTCTTT.

The chain couples TRBV6-5 to TRBJ1-3, with D hard to call. The CDR3 totals 13 residues. With 8 bases removed from V and 0 bases from J, the gap between germline ends came to 8 bases. Germline CDR1 reads MNHEY; CDR2 reads SVGAGI. DNA of the CDR3: TGTGCCAGCTCCTATGGCTCTGGAAACACCATATATTTT. Amino acid sequence: CASSYGSGNTIYF.

This clone was seen only once. The chain recombines TRBV30 with TRBJ2-3; TRBD1 aligns across 12 bases. The CDR3 runs to 15 residues. Unmatched junction bases numbered 7, after V lost 2 bases and J lost 7 bases. Germline assignment: CDR1 GTSNPN and CDR2 SVGIG (reference sequence). Here the CDR3 reads CAWSPGTGGRNTQYF. DNA for the CDR3: TGTGCCTGGAGTCCCGGGACAGGGGGCAGGAATACGCAGTATTTT.

In its sample, this clone was seen once. Its ends do not fully match the called genes, so a read error is possible. Other DNA sequences from this sample encode an identical CDR3 as well. The CDR3 DNA reads TGTGCCAGCAGTTACTCCGGGGATTCGCCCCTCCACTTT. Translating it yields CASSYSGDSPLHF. The chain combines TRBV6-6 with TRBJ1-6; D is unresolved. From germline, CDR1 is MNHNY and CDR2 SVGAGI (reference sequence). The CDR3 totals 13 residues.

This clone was detected a few times. The chain employs TRBV7-2 and TRBJ2-3; D may be TRBD2 (5 bases). The germline gives CDR1 SGHTA, CDR2 FQGNSA. The CDR3 loop spans 13 amino acids. The V end was cut by 4 bases, the J end by 6 bases, with 11 bases between. Here the CDR3 reads CASSSRERDTQYF. CDR3 DNA sequence: TGTGCCAGCAGCTCTAGGGAGAGGGATACGCAGTATTTT.

This clone came up once. V usage is TRBV5-1 and J usage is TRBJ1-2; no clear D gene. This CDR3 contains 14 residues. Germline V gives CDR1 SGHRS, CDR2 YFSETQ. V was pared by 7 bases and J by 0 bases, with 13 bases between. This CDR3 reads CASGRTESNYGYTF. The CDR3 coding sequence is TGCGCCAGCGGGAGGACGGAATCTAACTATGGCTACACCTTC.

This sequence joins TRBV18 and TRBJ1-4; tentatively, D is TRBD1 (6 bases). Germline V lookup: CDR1 KGHSH, CDR2 LQKENI. Trimming took 3 bases from V and 7 from J, leaving 12 bases between them. This CDR3 has 14 amino acids. The CDR3 region has the DNA TGTGCCAGCTCACCGGGCAGGGGCCCTGAAAAACTGTTTTTT. Amino acids: CASSPGRGPEKLFF.

The V call is TRBV30, the J call TRBJ2-2; tentative D call: TRBD1 (6 bases). V dropped 4 bases and J dropped 4 bases, with 16 bases sitting between them. The CDR3 totals 15 residues. The germline V gene encodes CDR1 GTSNPN and CDR2 SVGIG (reference sequence). CDR3: CAWILRTGLTGELFF. The CDR3 coding sequence is TGTGCCTGGATACTACGTACAGGGCTCACCGGGGAGCTGTTTTTT.

The J gene is TRBJ1-1, the V gene TRBV7-2; possibly TRBD1 for D (6 bases). Germline V lookup: CDR1 SGHTA, CDR2 FQGNSA. CDR3 length equals 16 residues. Between the trimmed V and J ends, which lost 5 bases and 1 base, there was a span of 17 bases. The CDR3 DNA reads TGTGCCAGCAGCCCAAGGGGGGGGGACCGGAACACTGAAGCTTTCTTT. Translation: CASSPRGGDRNTEAFF.

This chain uses TRBV5-4 with TRBJ2-5; 8 bases fit TRBD1. Germline CDR1 and CDR2: SGHNT and YYREEE (reference sequence). This CDR3 region has 14 residues. The V gene end was trimmed by 3 bases and the J gene end by 4 bases; junction bases not matched to a gene: 5. Here the CDR3 DNA reads TGTGCCAGCAGCTCGACAGGGGCCCCAGAGACCCAGTACTTC. It codes for CASSSTGAPETQYF.

This sequence joins TRBV2 and TRBJ2-1, with TRBD2 identical over 14 bases. Germline V lookup: CDR1 SNHLY, CDR2 FYNNEI. The CDR3 covers 15 residues. Trimming removed 7 bases from V and 10 bases from J; junction bases left unmatched: 9. DNA of the CDR3: TGTGCCAGCACTAAGACTAGCGGGGGGGTCTGGGAGCAGTTCTTC. This sequence encodes CASTKTSGGVWEQFF.

This clone was seen only a few times. The chain is built from TRBV11-3 and TRBJ2-7, with 15 nucleotides matching TRBD2. Trimming cost V 1 base and J 7 bases; bases outside gene matches: 2. The CDR3 runs to 15 residues. The germline CDR1 and CDR2 sequences are SGHNT and YENEEA. The CDR3 spells CASSLVGLAGGEQYF. The CDR3 bases are TGTGCCAGCAGCTTAGTGGGACTAGCGGGAGGAGAGCAGTACTTC.

This clone occurred once. V and J are TRBV4-1 and TRBJ1-4, with 11 positions matching TRBD1. After removal of 3 bases from V and 3 bases from J, the junction contained 3 bases not matched to a gene. The CDR3 runs 16 residues. Germline V gene data show CDR1 as MGHRA and CDR2 as YSYEKL. CDR3 in DNA: TGCGCCAGCAGCCAGGGACAGGGGGTCGCTAATGAAAAACTGTTTTTT. It encodes CASSQGQGVANEKLFF.

The chain recombines TRBV14 with TRBJ2-7; TRBD2 matches at 10 bases. The CDR3 loop spans 14 amino acids. Germline CDR1 reads SGHDN; CDR2 reads FVKESK. The V gene end was trimmed by 3 bases and the J gene end by 5 bases; junction bases not matched to a gene: 4. The CDR3 loop reads CASSQGLAFNEQYF. The CDR3 coding sequence is TGTGCCAGCAGCCAGGGACTAGCGTTCAACGAGCAGTACTTC. The full variable domain, rest sourced from reference TRBV14 and TRBJ2-7, is EAGVTQFPSHSVIEKGQTVTLRCDPISGHDNLYWYRRVMGKEIKFLLHFVKESKQDESGMPNNRFLAERTGGTYSTLKVQPAELEDSGVYFCASSQGLAFNEQYFGPGTRLTVT.

The V and J genes are TRBV6-6 and TRBJ1-5; 9 nucleotides match TRBD1. From germline, CDR1 is MNHNY and CDR2 SVGAGI (reference sequence). This CDR3 has 14 residues. After removal of 6 bases from V and 6 bases from J, the junction contained 6 bases not matched to a gene. The CDR3 region is CASSDRGESQPQHF. The CDR3 coding sequence is TGTGCCAGCAGCGACAGGGGGGAAAGTCAGCCCCAGCATTTT.

Turning to this clone: Its ends do not fully match the called genes, so a read error is possible. The gene calls are TRBV18 and TRBJ2-5, with D possibly being TRBD1 (6 bases). Germline CDR1 and CDR2: KGHSH and LQKENI. The CDR3 extends over 14 amino acids. CDR3 residues: CASSPTGTPLLWHF. The DNA for the CDR3 is TGTGCCAGCTCACCGACCGGGACACCCCTTTTATGGCACTTC.

This sequence joins TRBV25-1 and TRBJ1-2, with 9 bases identical to TRBD1. V shed 7 bases, J shed 8 bases, and the junction held 8 bases outside the gene matches. Germline assignment: CDR1 MGHDK and CDR2 SYGVNS. The CDR3 is made up of 13 amino acids. For the CDR3, the DNA is TGTGCCAGCACCCAAGGGACAGGGACGGGCTACACCTTC. This translates into CASTQGTGTGYTF.

This clone was detected only once. The rearrangement uses TRBV5-1 and TRBJ2-2; TRBD2 agrees at 9 bases. Trimming at V came to 3 bases and at J to 1 base, leaving 4 bases not matched to a gene. The germline V gene has CDR1 SGHRS and CDR2 YFSETQ. The CDR3 has 16 residues. The CDR3 spells CASSSKRGENTGELFF. The DNA for the CDR3 is TGCGCCAGCAGCTCCAAGCGGGGGGAGAACACCGGGGAGCTGTTTTTT.